Below, one T cell receptor (beta chain) is given with its context. Its cognate antigen is unknown. Between the trimmed V and J ends, which lost 1 base and 3 bases, there was a span of 13 bases. CDR1 is SGHAT, CDR2 FQNNGV, per germline. The CDR3 contains 15 residues. The sample belongs to a study of shared clonotypes between healthy human individuals. The study's findings and limits: Naive subsets typically showed greater estimated richness than memory subsets. At large depth, rarefaction still showed sorted-subset sequencing to be incomplete. Sampling covered nothing but blood. Tissue TCR repertoires likely differ from those found in blood.

Some clones are missing from TCRdb's copy, which holds only in-frame ones; the method was immunoSEQ multiplex PCR. This repertoire shows more than 550,000 clones, 80% to 95% found once; its top ten account for less than 40%. The receptor comes from a man between 18 and 35 years old in good health. Some clones in this sample may be carry-over from other donors' samples. V is TRBV11-2 and J is TRBJ2-7, with a tentative D call TRBD2 (6 bases). The sequenced sample consisted of memory CD8+ T cells from PBMCs. Subset specified: CD45RO+ cells pooled with CCR7-negative TemRA cells. DNA for the CDR3: TGTGCCAGCAGCTTAGGAGCGGGCGGGTTCTACGAGCAGTACTTC. It codes for CASSLGAGGFYEQYF.